Listed here are 12 T cell receptor beta chains from one sample, sequenced in a study of OX40 agonist ivuxolimab in advanced cancers. Measured with immunoSEQ multiplex PCR; TCRdb has only the in-frame clones, and not every one. The sample has more than 90,000 clones, approximately 80% seen once. The source material was CD4+ or CD8+ T cells sorted from blood, sampled in a trial of the OX40 agonist ivuxolimab. The receptor set was obtained from an adult with an advanced solid tumor such as melanoma, head and neck, liver or kidney cancer.

The chain links TRBV10-3 to TRBJ1-6; TRBD1 matches 10 bases. The V and J ends lost 10 bases and 8 bases, in that order; junction bases with no gene match: 5. CDR1 is ENHRY and CDR2 is SYGVKD in the germline V gene. The CDR3 extends over 13 amino acids. This CDR3 is CATSGTGDSPLHF. CDR3 in DNA: TGTGCCACGTCCGGGACAGGGGATTCACCCCTCCACTTT.

The gene calls are TRBV7-6 and TRBJ2-1; tentatively, D is TRBD1 (6 bases). Trimming took off 3 bases at V and 6 bases at J, with 15 bases between the two ends. CDR1 is SGHVS and CDR2 is FNYEAQ in the germline V gene. The CDR3 totals 15 residues. The CDR3 DNA reads as TGTGCCAGCAGCTTCCGGGACAAAGAGGTCAATGAGCAGTTCTTC. Translation gives CASSFRDKEVNEQFF.

In its sample, this clone was seen a few times. The chain uses TRBV7-2 and TRBJ2-5; D perhaps matches TRBD2 (6 bases). The J call could be wrong; TRBJ2-7 is a better fit for the DNA end. CDR3 length: 14 residues. Germline CDR1 SGHTA, CDR2 FQGNSA. The CDR3 DNA follows: TGTGCCAGCAGTTACCGGGACTCTGCCTACGAGCAGTACTTC. Protein: CASSYRDSAYEQYF.

The chain couples TRBV4-1 to TRBJ2-3, with D uncertain. Trimming removed 0 bases at V and 2 bases at J, with 15 bases between. The CDR3 has 17 amino acids. From germline, CDR1 is MGHRA and CDR2 YSYEKL. Here the CDR3 DNA reads TGCGCCAGCAGCCAAGAAGATCTAAGCCAGCCCACAGATACGCAGTATTTT. This gives the protein CASSQEDLSQPTDTQYF.

The chain couples TRBV11-3 to TRBJ2-7, with no clear D. CDR1 and CDR2 (germline): SGHNT, YENEEA. With 1 base removed from V and 1 base from J, the gap between germline ends came to 11 bases. The length of the CDR3 is 15 residues. CDR3 in amino acids: CASSLVSGPSYEQYF. CDR3 sequence (DNA): TGTGCCAGCAGCTTAGTGTCCGGGCCTTCCTACGAGCAGTACTTC.

This clone was seen a single time. V is TRBV4-2 and J is TRBJ1-3, with D possibly matching TRBD1 (5 bases). Looked up from germline, CDR1 is LGHNA and CDR2 is YNFKEQ. This CDR3 region has 17 residues. The V end lost 1 base, the J end lost 2 bases, and 15 bases lay between the germline ends. CDR3 sequence: CASSQGTRPGPGNTIYF. CDR3 in DNA: TGTGCCAGCAGCCAAGGCACCAGGCCAGGGCCTGGAAACACCATATATTTT.

This clone has a single count. The chain has TRBV4-3 and TRBJ1-2, with 12 nucleotides matching TRBD1. There are 16 residues in the CDR3. The J segment lost 4 bases and the V segment lost 3 bases, leaving 6 bases of the junction unmatched. Germline assignment: CDR1 LGHNA and CDR2 YSLEER. The CDR3 sequence is CASSHSRGQGAYGYTF. In DNA form, the CDR3 reads TGCGCCAGCAGCCACTCGAGGGGACAGGGGGCCTATGGCTACACCTTC.

The rearrangement uses TRBV5-1 and TRBJ2-3, with TRBD1 identical over 10 bases. The length of the CDR3 is 18 residues. Per the germline V gene, CDR1 is SGHRS and CDR2 is YFSETQ. V lost 0 bases, J lost 0 bases, and 7 bases stayed unmatched. The CDR3 nucleotides read TGCGCCAGCAGCTTGGAGGGACAGGGGACCTTCAGCACAGATACGCAGTATTTT. Residues: CASSLEGQGTFSTDTQYF.

The V gene is TRBV19, the J gene TRBJ2-5; 9 bases are shared with TRBD1. The CDR3 covers 14 residues. CDR1 and CDR2 (germline): LNHDA, SQIVND (reference sequence). The J segment lost 9 bases and the V segment lost 5 bases, leaving 10 bases of the junction unmatched. The CDR3 protein is CASSWEGQGMPQYF. For the CDR3, the DNA is TGTGCCAGTAGTTGGGAAGGACAGGGGATGCCCCAGTACTTC.

CDR3 sequence: CASSPPGGGPSGANVLTF. The CDR3 DNA sequence: TGTGCCAGCAGCCCCCCGGGGGGGGGCCCCTCTGGGGCCAACGTCCTGACTTTC. V and J are TRBV7-2 and TRBJ2-6; TRBD2 aligns across 8 bases. Losses at the gene ends were 5 bases for V and 0 bases for J; bases not matched to a gene: 9. The CDR3 length is 18 residues. CDR1 and CDR2 (germline): SGHTA, FQGNSA.

The CDR3 reads CASSVERDQPQHF. DNA of the CDR3: TGTGCCAGTAGTGTGGAAAGGGATCAGCCCCAGCATTTT. V is TRBV19 and J is TRBJ1-5; no clear D. V was pared by 5 bases and J by 5 bases, with 10 bases between. The CDR3 runs to 13 residues. Germline V gene sequence: CDR1 LNHDA, CDR2 SQIVND (reference sequence).

The CDR3 spells CASSQDGTSGGYEQYF. The CDR3 coding sequence is TGTGCCAGCAGCCAAGATGGGACTAGCGGGGGGTACGAGCAGTACTTC. The chain couples TRBV4-2 to TRBJ2-7, with 15 bases lining up with TRBD2. This CDR3 has 16 amino acids. Germline lookup yields CDR1 LGHNA and CDR2 YNFKEQ. J was trimmed by 4 bases and V by 0 bases; bases with no gene match: 1.